Listed below are T cell receptor beta chains from one sample, sequenced in a study of cytomegalovirus exposure and HLA in healthy donors. Profiled with immunoSEQ multiplex PCR; TCRdb holds only in-frame clones, not every one. The table records about 210,000 clones, 70% to 90% of them present only once. The sequenced material came from PBMCs. These receptors were taken from a man aged 30 to 45 in good health and CMV-seronegative. Each CDR3 is given with its conserved first and last residue. The D gene is left open where the match is weak. Part of the rows lack a size; the others show once, few, many or a class for expanded clones.

D: TRBD1; J: TRBJ2-2; size: few; V: TRBV27; CDR3: CASSHGQGTGELFF; DNA: TGTGCCAGCAGTCACGGACAGGGAACCGGGGAGCTGTTTTTT
D: TRBD1; J: TRBJ1-4; size: NA; V: TRBV2; CDR3: CASVLQGARGEKLFF; DNA: TGTGCCAGCGTGCTGCAGGGGGCGCGAGGCGAAAAACTGTTTTTT
D: TRBD1; J: TRBJ2-1; size: NA; V: TRBV5-1; CDR3: CASSFAEIRDRGFPYNEQFF; DNA: TGCGCCAGCAGCTTCGCTGAGATTCGGGACAGGGGATTCCCTTACAATGAGCAGTTCTTC
D: TRBD1; J: TRBJ2-7; size: once; V: TRBV7-3; CDR3: CASSLNLPRDRAPYEQYF; DNA: TGTGCCAGCAGCTTAAACCTTCCCCGGGACAGGGCCCCCTACGAGCAGTACTTC
D: TRBD1; J: TRBJ1-2; size: NA; V: TRBV19; CDR3: CANTGGANYGYTF; DNA: TGTGCCAACACAGGGGGTGCTAACTATGGCTACACCTTC
D: TRBD1; J: TRBJ1-2; size: once; V: TRBV27; CDR3: CASSSRGDRGDNYGYTF; DNA: TGTGCCAGCAGTTCGAGGGGGGACAGGGGGGATAACTATGGCTACACCTTC
D: TRBD1; J: TRBJ1-2; size: NA; V: TRBV4-1; CDR3: CASSQAIGTGGSSYTF; DNA: TGCGCCAGCAGCCAAGCTATTGGAACAGGGGGGAGTAGTTACACCTTC
D: TRBD1; J: TRBJ2-7; size: NA; V: TRBV29-1; CDR3: CSVEGPVGDRDYEQYF; DNA: TGCAGCGTTGAAGGCCCCGTGGGGGACAGGGACTACGAGCAGTACTTC
D: TRBD1; J: TRBJ2-7; size: NA; V: TRBV27; CDR3: CASSVSGQGFYEQYF; DNA: TGTGCCAGCAGTGTATCGGGACAGGGTTTCTACGAGCAGTACTTC
D: NA; J: TRBJ2-7; size: few; V: TRBV6-1; CDR3: CASSEPGGVYEQYF; DNA: TGTGCCAGCAGTGAACCGGGCGGGGTTTACGAGCAGTACTTC
D: TRBD1; J: TRBJ1-2; size: NA; V: TRBV6-1; CDR3: CASSPTGRGYTF; DNA: TGTGCCAGCAGTCCGACAGGGAGAGGCTACACCTTC
D: TRBD1; J: TRBJ2-7; size: NA; V: TRBV2; CDR3: CASMSGTVYEQYF; DNA: TGTGCCAGCATGTCCGGGACAGTATACGAGCAGTACTTC
D: NA; J: TRBJ1-5; size: NA; V: TRBV5-8; CDR3: CASSLEWGGNQPQHF; DNA: TGTGCCAGCAGCTTGGAGTGGGGAGGCAATCAGCCCCAGCATTTT
D: NA; J: TRBJ1-1; size: NA; V: TRBV5-4; CDR3: CASSLAGRTEAFF; DNA: TGTGCCAGCAGCTTGGCGGGGAGGACTGAAGCTTTCTTT
D: TRBD2; J: TRBJ2-3; size: NA; V: TRBV2; CDR3: CASSGGLAASTDTQYF; DNA: TGTGCCAGCAGCGGGGGACTAGCGGCTAGCACAGATACGCAGTATTTT
D: NA; J: TRBJ2-5; size: NA; V: TRBV4-1; CDR3: CASSLSPGSETQYF; DNA: TGCGCCAGCAGCCTATCCCCAGGGTCGGAGACCCAGTACTTC
D: NA; J: TRBJ2-5; size: NA; V: TRBV28; CDR3: CASRGQFATSSTQYF; DNA: TGTGCCAGCAGAGGACAGTTTGCTACCTCCTCGACCCAGTACTTC
D: NA; J: TRBJ1-1; size: NA; V: TRBV29-1; CDR3: CSVVSGTTNTEAFF; DNA: TGCAGCGTCGTAAGCGGGACAACGAACACTGAAGCTTTCTTT
D: NA; J: TRBJ2-1; size: NA; V: TRBV5-1; CDR3: CASSPFPDNEQFF; DNA: TGCGCCAGCAGCCCGTTTCCCGACAATGAGCAGTTCTTC
D: TRBD2; J: TRBJ2-1; size: NA; V: TRBV4-1; CDR3: CASSQDRTSGGGEQFF; DNA: TGCGCCAGCAGCCAAGATAGGACTAGCGGGGGCGGTGAGCAGTTCTTC
D: NA; J: TRBJ1-1; size: NA; V: TRBV6-5; CDR3: CAIPTGEGNTEAFF; DNA: TGTGCCATCCCGACCGGTGAGGGAAACACTGAAGCTTTCTTT
D: TRBD2; J: TRBJ2-1; size: NA; V: TRBV7-8; CDR3: CASRATSGEQFF; DNA: TGTGCCAGCAGGGCTACTAGCGGCGAGCAGTTCTTC
D: NA; J: TRBJ1-2; size: NA; V: TRBV28; CDR3: CASSLSGSDSIYGYTF; DNA: TGTGCCAGCAGTTTAAGTGGGTCGGACAGCATATATGGCTACACCTTC
D: TRBD2; J: TRBJ2-7; size: NA; V: TRBV4-1; CDR3: CASSQLPGGYEQYF; DNA: TGCGCCAGCAGCCAACTCCCGGGGGGCTACGAGCAGTACTTC
D: NA; J: TRBJ1-6; size: few; V: TRBV5-4; CDR3: CASSLDSRSGSLHF; DNA: TGTGCCAGCAGCCTGGACAGCCGGTCAGGGTCCCTCCACTTT
D: NA; J: TRBJ1-5; size: NA; V: TRBV4-1; CDR3: CASSQGQSNQPQHF; DNA: TGCGCCAGCAGCCAAGGACAGAGCAATCAGCCCCAGCATTTT
D: NA; J: TRBJ2-3; size: few; V: TRBV28; CDR3: CASTPLGGPITDTQYF; DNA: TGTGCCAGCACCCCCCTGGGGGGACCCATCACAGATACGCAGTATTTT
D: NA; J: TRBJ2-7; size: NA; V: TRBV5-6; CDR3: CASSLGDHEQYF; DNA: TGTGCCAGCAGCTTAGGGGATCACGAGCAGTACTTC
D: TRBD1; J: TRBJ2-7; size: NA; V: TRBV5-6; CDR3: CASSFPGQGTELIF; DNA: TGTGCCAGCAGCTTCCCGGGACAGGGAACTGAATTAATTTTC
D: NA; J: TRBJ2-3; size: NA; V: TRBV6-5; CDR3: CASSTQFTDTQYF; DNA: TGTGCCAGCAGTACACAGTTCACAGATACGCAGTATTTT
D: NA; J: TRBJ2-7; size: NA; V: TRBV5-4; CDR3: CASSLGAGINYEQYF; DNA: TGTGCCAGCAGCTTGGGGGCAGGGATTAACTACGAGCAGTACTTC
D: NA; J: TRBJ1-4; size: NA; V: TRBV2; CDR3: CASSGLQGRNRLFF; DNA: TGTGCCAGCAGTGGACTACAAGGGAGAAATCGGCTGTTTTTT
D: NA; J: TRBJ1-1; size: NA; V: TRBV7-9; CDR3: CASSAAGGVEAFF; DNA: TGTGCCAGCAGCGCCGCCGGGGGTGTTGAAGCTTTCTTT
D: NA; J: TRBJ2-3; size: NA; V: TRBV7-9; CDR3: CASSFPGTDTQYF; DNA: TGTGCCAGCAGCTTCCCAGGGACAGATACGCAGTATTTT
D: TRBD1; J: TRBJ1-2; size: NA; V: TRBV5-4; CDR3: CASSPDRAHGYTF; DNA: TGTGCCAGCAGCCCCGACAGGGCGCATGGCTACACCTTC
D: NA; J: TRBJ1-4; size: NA; V: TRBV27; CDR3: CASSLREGEKLFF; DNA: TGCGCCAGCAGCCTGAGGGAGGGAGAAAAACTGTTTTTT
D: NA; J: TRBJ1-2; size: NA; V: TRBV7-9; CDR3: CASSFFQIAENAGTGGYTF; DNA: TGTGCCAGCAGCTTTTTTCAAATCGCGGAGAACGCGGGGACTGGCGGCTACACCTTC
D: TRBD1; J: TRBJ2-5; size: NA; V: TRBV6-5; CDR3: CASSLTGGRIETQYF; DNA: TGTGCCAGCAGTCTAACAGGGGGCAGGATTGAGACCCAGTACTTC
D: TRBD2; J: TRBJ2-6; size: NA; V: TRBV5-1; CDR3: CASTGGVSGFGASVLTF; DNA: TGCGCCAGCACGGGAGGAGTATCGGGGTTTGGGGCCAGCGTCCTGACTTTC